This T cell receptor (beta chain) was documented in a study of patients and donors after allogeneic stem cell transplantation. Each CDR3 protein gets one entry after TCRdb re-called the RT-PCR reads with MiXCR. The sample records a few hundred thousand distinct CDR3 sequences, roughly 38% being singletons. With V trimmed by 6 bases and J by 1 base, 5 bases remained unmatched. CDR1 MNHEY and CDR2 SMNVEV come from the germline V gene (reference sequence). CDR3 length equals 14 residues. Material: blood, either unsorted or a sorted T cell fraction (not recorded which). The rearrangement links TRBV27 to TRBJ1-1, with 7 bases aligning to TRBD1. The clonotype originates from a human donor who was either an allogeneic HSCT recipient or a stem cell or donor lymphocyte infusion donor (not recorded which). It is not recorded whose cells these are; they may come from a transplant donor. The CDR3 spells CASSWTGQNTEAFF. The CDR3 DNA reads TGTGCCAGCAGCTGGACAGGACAGAACACTGAAGCTTTCTTT.